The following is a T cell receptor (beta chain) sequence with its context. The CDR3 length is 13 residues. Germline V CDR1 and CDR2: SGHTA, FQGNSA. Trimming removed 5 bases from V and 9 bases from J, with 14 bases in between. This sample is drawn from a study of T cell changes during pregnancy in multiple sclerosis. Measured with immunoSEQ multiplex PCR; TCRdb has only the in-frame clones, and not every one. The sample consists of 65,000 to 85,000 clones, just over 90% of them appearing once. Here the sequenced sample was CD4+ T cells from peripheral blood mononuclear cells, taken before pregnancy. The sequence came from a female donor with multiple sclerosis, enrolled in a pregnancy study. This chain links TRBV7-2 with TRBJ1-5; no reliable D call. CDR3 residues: CASSPEAVGPQHF. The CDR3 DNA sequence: TGTGCCAGCAGCCCAGAGGCAGTAGGGCCCCAGCATTTT.